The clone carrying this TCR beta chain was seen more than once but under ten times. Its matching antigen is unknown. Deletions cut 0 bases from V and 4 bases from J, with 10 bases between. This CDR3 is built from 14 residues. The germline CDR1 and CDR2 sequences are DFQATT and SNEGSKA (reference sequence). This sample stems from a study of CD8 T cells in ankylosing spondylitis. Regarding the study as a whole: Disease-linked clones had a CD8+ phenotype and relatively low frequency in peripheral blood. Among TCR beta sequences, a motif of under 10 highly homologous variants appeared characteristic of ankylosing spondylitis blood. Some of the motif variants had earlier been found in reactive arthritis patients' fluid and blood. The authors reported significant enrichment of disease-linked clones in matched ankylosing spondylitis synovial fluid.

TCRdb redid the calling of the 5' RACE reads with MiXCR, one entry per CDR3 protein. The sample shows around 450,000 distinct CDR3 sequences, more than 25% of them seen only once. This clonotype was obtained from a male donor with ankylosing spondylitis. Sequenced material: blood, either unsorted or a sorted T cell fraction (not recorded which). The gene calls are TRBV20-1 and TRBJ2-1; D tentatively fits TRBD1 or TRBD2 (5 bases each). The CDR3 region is CSARDGTVYNEQFF. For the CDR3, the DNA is TGCAGTGCTAGAGATGGGACGGTTTACAATGAGCAGTTCTTC.